This T cell receptor beta chain was sequenced for a study of T cell responses to AZD1222 COVID-19 vaccine. This clone was detected only once. Measured with immunoSEQ multiplex PCR; TCRdb has only the in-frame clones, and not every one. The sample comprises approximately 96,000 clones, about 86% of which are singletons, and 5.6% rests with the top ten. The origin of this receptor is an adult who received the AZD1222 COVID-19 vaccine. The sample here was peripheral blood, taken 28 days after the second AZD1222 dose.

CDR3 loop: CASSPGIGAEGKNIQYF. CDR3 nucleotides: TGTGCCAGCTCACCAGGCATCGGGGCCGAGGGCAAAAACATTCAGTACTTC. The rearrangement uses TRBV18 and TRBJ2-4; D is tentatively TRBD1 or TRBD2 (5 bases each). The CDR3 is 17 residues long. Trimming removed 2 bases from V and 3 bases from J, with 17 bases in between. Germline V gives CDR1 KGHSH, CDR2 LQKENI. The variable domain in full, with the rest retrieved from reference TRBV18 and TRBJ2-4, is NAGVMQNPRHLVRRRGQEARLRCSPMKGHSHVYWYRQLPEEGLKFMVYLQKENIIDESGMPKERFSAEFPKEGPSILRIQQVVRGDSAAYFCASSPGIGAEGKNIQYFGAGTRLSVL.